One sample yielded the 21 T cell receptor beta chains listed below, sequenced in a study of shared clonotypes between healthy human individuals. Sequenced by immunoSEQ multiplex PCR; TCRdb stores in-frame clones only, minus some. The table shows some 1 million clones, with more than 65% occurring only once. Sequenced: memory CD4+ T cells sorted from blood. Regarding subset: CD45RA-negative fraction. The source of these receptors is a man aged 18 to 29 in good health.

The rearrangement joins TRBV7-9 to TRBJ1-2; D gene unclear. The V end lost 7 bases, the J end lost 7 bases, and 16 bases lay between the germline ends. CDR1 and CDR2 (germline): SEHNR, FQNEAQ (reference sequence). This CDR3 contains 13 residues. CDR3 in amino acids: CASTLGSDSGYTF. DNA for the CDR3: TGTGCCAGCACCCTCGGGTCTGATAGTGGCTACACCTTC.

J is TRBJ2-5 and V is TRBV28; TRBD1 is a possible D gene (5 bases). Per the germline V gene, CDR1 is MDHEN and CDR2 is SYDVKM. There are 14 residues in the CDR3. The V gene lost 5 bases and the J gene lost 0 bases, with 10 bases spanning the gap. This CDR3 is CASSPDRYQETQYF. The DNA for the CDR3 is TGTGCCAGCAGTCCCGACAGATACCAAGAGACCCAGTACTTC.

J is TRBJ2-1 and V is TRBV30, with D possibly being TRBD2 (6 bases). Trimming removed 8 bases at V and 0 bases at J, with 17 bases between. The germline gives CDR1 GTSNPN, CDR2 SVGIG (reference sequence). The length of the CDR3 is 15 residues. CDR3 DNA sequence: TGTGCCACCGGAGGGAGCGGGCACTCCTACAATGAGCAGTTCTTC. It encodes CATGGSGHSYNEQFF.

About this clone itself: A read error may account for a junction end that differs from germline. This chain links TRBV6-5 with TRBJ2-2; D tentatively fits TRBD1 or TRBD2 (5 bases each). From germline, CDR1 is MNHEY and CDR2 SVGAGI. CDR3 size: 14 residues. The CDR3 bases are TGTGCCAGCAGTCGGGACCGGAACTCCGGGGAGCTGTTTTTT. This translates into CASSRDRNSGELFF.

The rearrangement joins TRBV6-5 to TRBJ2-5, with D unresolved. This CDR3 is 13 amino acids long. The germline V gene has CDR1 MNHEY and CDR2 SVGAGI. Trimming removed 7 bases at V and 6 bases at J, with 15 bases between. The CDR3 bases are TGTGCCAGCACGATTCCGGGCACTCAGACCCAGTACTTC. Protein product: CASTIPGTQTQYF.

This clone was picked up a small number of times. The CDR3, as DNA: TGCGCCAGCAGCCCAAGATACAGGACCCAAGAGACCCAGTACTTC. Its translation is CASSPRYRTQETQYF. This chain links TRBV4-3 with TRBJ2-5; maybe TRBD1 (5 bases). The CDR3 totals 15 residues. V dropped 4 bases and J dropped 1 base, with 13 bases sitting between them. Germline V gene data show CDR1 as LGHNA and CDR2 as YSLEER.

This chain connects TRBV13 to TRBJ1-3; D remains ambiguous. Looked up from germline, CDR1 is PRHDT and CDR2 is FYEKMQ (reference sequence). The CDR3 runs 15 residues. V was clipped by 4 bases and J by 0 bases, with 10 bases between them. CDR3 bases: TGTGCCAGCAGCTCTCTAGAAACCTCTGGAAACACCATATATTTT. Translated: CASSSLETSGNTIYF. The variable domain in full, completed from reference TRBV13 and TRBJ1-3, reads AAGVIQSPRHLIKEKRETATLKCYPIPRHDTVYWYQQGPGQDPQFLISFYEKMQSDKGSIPDRFSAQQFSDYHSELNMSSLELGDSALYFCASSSLETSGNTIYFGEGSWLTVV.

The rearrangement uses TRBV5-1 and TRBJ2-5; 7 positions match TRBD1. Trimming cost V 4 bases and J 5 bases; bases outside gene matches: 11. This CDR3 spans 15 amino acids. Germline CDR1 and CDR2: SGHRS and YFSETQ. CDR3 loop: CASSKGGATAETQYF. Written as DNA, the CDR3 is TGCGCCAGCAGCAAAGGGGGCGCGACCGCGGAGACCCAGTACTTC.

DNA for the CDR3: TGTGCCAGCAGCTTAAGCCTAAGGGCTGAGCAGTTCTTC. It is translated as CASSLSLRAEQFF. The genes are TRBV7-3 and TRBJ2-1; no definite D call. The CDR3 runs 13 residues. With 1 base removed from V and 9 bases from J, the gap between germline ends came to 10 bases. Germline loops: CDR1 SGHTA, CDR2 FQGTGA.

Only a few counts were recorded for this clone. The same CDR3 can be traced to other DNA sequences in this sample. The chain employs TRBV7-3 and TRBJ2-1, with D possibly being TRBD1 (6 bases). Germline-derived CDR1 and CDR2 are SGHTA and FQGTGA. Trimming took 1 base from V and 4 from J, leaving 11 bases between them. This CDR3 comprises 15 residues. This chain's CDR3 is CASSLSWGPYNEQFF. CDR3 nucleotides: TGTGCCAGCAGCTTAAGTTGGGGGCCGTACAATGAGCAGTTCTTC.

The chain employs TRBV19 and TRBJ2-1, with D unresolved. Trimming took off 4 bases at V and 0 bases at J, with 10 bases between the two ends. The CDR3 loop spans 15 amino acids. CDR1 and CDR2 (germline): LNHDA, SQIVND (reference sequence). CDR3 DNA sequence: TGTGCCAGTAGTACCGACAAGAGCTCCTACAATGAGCAGTTCTTC. This sequence encodes CASSTDKSSYNEQFF.

The V gene is TRBV4-1, the J gene TRBJ2-3, with 13 bases fitting TRBD2. V lost 4 bases and J lost 8; bases outside the gene matches: 9. Germline V gene sequence: CDR1 MGHRA, CDR2 YSYEKL. The CDR3 loop spans 16 amino acids. The chain's CDR3 is CASSRQGTSGVLTQYF. The CDR3 coding sequence is TGCGCCAGCAGCCGACAGGGGACTAGCGGGGTACTTACGCAGTATTTT.

For this clone: The junction shows a germline mismatch at one end, possibly a read error. The rearrangement links TRBV29-1 to TRBJ2-5; TRBD2 matches at 7 bases. CDR1 is SQVTM, CDR2 ANQGSEA, per germline. This CDR3 comprises 12 residues. The CDR3 reads CTVGGGQETQYF. CDR3 DNA sequence: TGCACCGTTGGGGGGGGCCAAGAGACCCAGTACTTC.

This clone was counted a few times. This rearrangement joins TRBV6-5 to TRBJ1-1; TRBD1 matches 9 bases. The V gene end was trimmed by 0 bases and the J gene end by 7 bases; junction bases not matched to a gene: 9. Germline CDR1 reads MNHEY; CDR2 reads SVGAGI. The CDR3 is 16 amino acids. This CDR3 reads CASSYSNTGGRNEAFF. The CDR3 DNA sequence: TGTGCCAGCAGTTACTCGAATACAGGGGGCAGAAATGAAGCTTTCTTT.

With respect to this clone: A much larger clone lies a single base off, so this may be a read error. The chain uses TRBV5-4 and TRBJ2-7, with 7 bases matching TRBD1. The germline V gene has CDR1 SGHNT and CDR2 YYREEE (reference sequence). Losses at the gene ends were 3 bases for V and 3 bases for J; bases not matched to a gene: 3. The length of the CDR3 is 13 residues. The CDR3: CASSYGQDYEQYF. The CDR3 coding sequence is TGTGCCAGCAGCTACGGACAGGACTACGAGCAGTACTTC. Combining the CDR3 with reference TRBV5-4 and TRBJ2-7 gives the whole variable domain ETGVTQSPTHLIKTRGQQVTLRCSSQSGHNTVSWYQQALGQGPQFIFQYYREEENGRGNFPPRFSGLQFPNYSSELNVNALELDDSALYLCASSYGQDYEQYFGPGTRLTVT.

This sequence joins TRBV10-3 and TRBJ2-7; no firm D call. Germline assignment: CDR1 ENHRY and CDR2 SYGVKD. This CDR3 contains 15 residues. The ends were cut back, 3 bases at V and 2 bases at J, with 14 bases in the middle. This chain's CDR3 is CAISDRVFVPYEQYF. In nucleotides, the CDR3 is TGTGCCATCAGTGACCGGGTTTTTGTACCCTACGAGCAGTACTTC.

The V and J genes are TRBV27 and TRBJ1-4; 9 positions agree with TRBD1. The CDR3 extends over 16 amino acids. V lost 8 bases, J lost 8 bases, and 15 bases stayed unmatched. Germline CDR1 and CDR2: MNHEY and SMNVEV (reference sequence). The CDR3 is CASLKSSGQGGEKLFF. Written as DNA, the CDR3 is TGTGCCAGCCTCAAAAGTTCGGGACAGGGTGGCGAAAAACTGTTTTTT.

The V gene is TRBV5-1, the J gene TRBJ2-2; a possible D gene is TRBD2 (5 bases). From germline, CDR1 is SGHRS and CDR2 YFSETQ. V was shortened by 10 bases and J by 2 bases, with 12 bases between the two germline ends. The CDR3 runs to 13 residues. Written as DNA, the CDR3 is TGCGCCGCCCAAGACTACAACACCGGGGAGCTGTTTTTT. The encoded protein is CAAQDYNTGELFF.

The chain carries TRBV7-3 and TRBJ1-6; 8 bases line up with TRBD1. The CDR3 contains 15 residues. J lost 7 bases, V lost 1 base, and 3 bases had no gene match. Looked up from germline, CDR1 is SGHTA and CDR2 is FQGTGA. CDR3 sequence: CASSLIGTGNSPLHF. CDR3 DNA: TGTGCCAGCAGCTTAATAGGGACAGGCAATTCACCCCTCCACTTT.

This clone occurred many times. This chain links TRBV5-1 with TRBJ2-7; D gene ambiguous. Germline V gives CDR1 SGHRS, CDR2 YFSETQ. CDR3 length equals 14 residues. Between the trimmed V and J ends, which lost 0 bases and 6 bases, there was a span of 13 bases. This CDR3 reads CASSLEMASIEQYF. The CDR3 DNA reads TGCGCCAGCAGCTTGGAGATGGCTTCGATCGAGCAGTACTTC.

This chain links TRBV6-5 with TRBJ2-7; 8 bases are shared with TRBD1. The germline V gene encodes CDR1 MNHEY and CDR2 SVGAGI. V shed 7 bases, J shed 7 bases, and the junction held 12 bases outside the gene matches. CDR3 length: 14 amino acids. CDR3 sequence (DNA): TGTGCCAGCACGGGGGACAGGCTGATAGGGGAGCAGTACTTC. This codes for CASTGDRLIGEQYF.